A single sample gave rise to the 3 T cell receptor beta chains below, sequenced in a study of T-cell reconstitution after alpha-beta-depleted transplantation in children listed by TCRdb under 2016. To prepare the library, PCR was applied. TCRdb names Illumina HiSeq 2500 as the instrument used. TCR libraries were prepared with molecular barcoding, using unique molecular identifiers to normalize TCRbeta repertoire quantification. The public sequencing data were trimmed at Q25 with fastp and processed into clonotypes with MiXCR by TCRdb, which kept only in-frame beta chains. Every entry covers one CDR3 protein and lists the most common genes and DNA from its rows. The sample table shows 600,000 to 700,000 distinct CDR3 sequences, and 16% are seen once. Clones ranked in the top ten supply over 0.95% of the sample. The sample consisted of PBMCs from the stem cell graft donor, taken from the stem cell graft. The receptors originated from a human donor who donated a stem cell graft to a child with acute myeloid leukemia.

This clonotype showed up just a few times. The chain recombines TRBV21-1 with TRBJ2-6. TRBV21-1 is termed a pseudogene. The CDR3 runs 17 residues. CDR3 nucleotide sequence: TGTGCCAGCAGTCGCAGGAACCCAAACTCTGGGGCCAACGTCCTGACTTTC. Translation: CASSRRNPNSGANVLTF.

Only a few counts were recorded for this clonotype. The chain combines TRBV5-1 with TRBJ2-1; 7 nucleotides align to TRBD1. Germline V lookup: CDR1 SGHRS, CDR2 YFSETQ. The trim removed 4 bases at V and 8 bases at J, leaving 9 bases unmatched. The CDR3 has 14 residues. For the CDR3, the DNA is TGCGCCAGCAGCGATAGACAGGGTCGCGATGAGCAGTTCTTC. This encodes CASSDRQGRDEQFF.

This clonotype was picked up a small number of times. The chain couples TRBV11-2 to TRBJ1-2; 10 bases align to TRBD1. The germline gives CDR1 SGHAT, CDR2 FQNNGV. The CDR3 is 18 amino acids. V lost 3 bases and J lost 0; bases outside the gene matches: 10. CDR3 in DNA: TGTGCCAGCAGCTTGGACAGGGGGGCCATAGGGGCTAACTATGGCTACACCTTC. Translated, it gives CASSLDRGAIGANYGYTF.